Each of the 8 T cell receptor beta chains below was sequenced from the same sample in a study of T-cell memory formation after mild COVID-19. TCRdb re-analysed the 5' RACE reads in MiXCR, keeping a single row per CDR3 protein. The sample records about 180,000 distinct CDR3 sequences, 15% to 20% being singletons. Sequenced material: PBMCs or a T cell subset sorted from them (not recorded which). These receptors were obtained from a man aged 18 to 29 who had mild COVID-19 (a few samples of this study predate the infection). Cell type and time point are not known.

The J gene is TRBJ1-2, the V gene TRBV29-1, with D perhaps matching TRBD1 (6 bases). This CDR3 is 16 amino acids long. Germline V lookup: CDR1 SQVTM, CDR2 ANQGSEA. V dropped 4 bases and J dropped 0 bases, with 18 bases sitting between them. Here the CDR3 reads CSVGGRGAASNYGYTF. The CDR3 DNA reads as TGCAGCGTTGGGGGGCGGGGGGCAGCTTCTAACTATGGCTACACCTTC.

This clonotype was detected only a few times. This rearrangement joins TRBV4-2 to TRBJ1-5, with D unclear. Germline V gene sequence: CDR1 LGHNA, CDR2 YNFKEQ. The CDR3 covers 12 residues. Trimming removed 0 bases at V and 6 bases at J, with 3 bases between. CDR3 loop: CASSQDGQPQHF. Here the CDR3 DNA reads TGTGCCAGCAGCCAAGACGGTCAGCCCCAGCATTTT.

The V gene is TRBV5-1, the J gene TRBJ2-5; D is ambiguous. V lost 3 bases and J lost 5, with 8 bases in between. This CDR3 is 12 amino acids long. Germline V gene lookup returns CDR1 SGHRS and CDR2 YFSETQ. CDR3 coding DNA: TGCGCCAGCAGCTCCCAGTTCGAGACCCAGTACTTC. It encodes CASSSQFETQYF. Looking up the rest from reference TRBV5-1 and TRBJ2-5 gives the full variable domain: KAGVTQTPRYLIKTRGQQVTLSCSPISGHRSVSWYQQTPGQGLQFLFEYFSETQRNKGNFPGRFSGRQFSNSRSEMNVSTLELGDSALYLCASSSQFETQYFGPGTRLLVL.

The chain employs TRBV10-3 and TRBJ2-2, with D perhaps TRBD2 (7 bases). Per the germline V gene, CDR1 is ENHRY and CDR2 is SYGVKD. The CDR3 length is 16 residues. Trimming removed 10 bases at V and 1 base at J, with 19 bases between. Here the CDR3 DNA reads TGTGCCACCCAGCGGGGCCGGGACAAGAACACCGGGGAGCTGTTTTTT. Protein sequence: CATQRGRDKNTGELFF.

This clonotype was detected ten times or more. V usage is TRBV7-2 and J usage is TRBJ2-7, with D uncertain. The CDR3 has 14 residues. V dropped 1 base and J dropped 2 bases, with 9 bases sitting between them. Germline V gene sequence: CDR1 SGHTA, CDR2 FQGNSA. The CDR3, as DNA: TGTGCCAGCAGCTTAGACCTTGGCCCCTACGAGCAGTACGTC. Translated: CASSLDLGPYEQYV.

The chain has TRBV20-1 and TRBJ1-5; unclear D gene. Germline values: CDR1 DFQATT, CDR2 SNEGSKA (reference sequence). Trimming left V 0 bases short and J 3 bases short, with 6 bases between. The CDR3 has 13 amino acids. The CDR3 reads CSARDGINQPQHF. CDR3 coding DNA: TGCAGTGCTAGAGATGGCATCAATCAGCCCCAGCATTTT.

The V and J genes are TRBV5-1 and TRBJ1-3; D gene ambiguous. Germline CDR1 and CDR2: SGHRS and YFSETQ. The germline V and J ends were trimmed by 3 bases and 4 bases, with 11 bases remaining between them. This CDR3 has 14 amino acids. In DNA, the CDR3 is TGCGCCAGCAGCTCGGGAGAGCCGGGAAACACCATATATTTT. As protein: CASSSGEPGNTIYF.

The J gene is TRBJ1-4, the V gene TRBV20-1; D unresolved. There are 14 residues in the CDR3. Germline V gene sequence: CDR1 DFQATT, CDR2 SNEGSKA (reference sequence). V lost 5 bases and J 5 bases, leaving 15 bases between the germline ends. The chain's CDR3 is CSAPGPARNEKLFF. For the CDR3, the DNA is TGCAGTGCTCCCGGCCCCGCCAGGAATGAAAAACTGTTTTTT.